This TCR beta chain emerged from a study of control samples from healthy donors and cancer patients. Per germline, CDR1 SGHRS and CDR2 YFSETQ. J was trimmed by 7 bases and V by 0 bases; bases with no gene match: 4. The CDR3 is 15 residues long. TCRdb's copy holds only in-frame clones and misses some; the assay was immunoSEQ multiplex PCR. The sample holds around 140,000 clones, approximately 90% seen once. The material sequenced was blood. The TCR originated in a woman in her fifties or sixties in good health. The gene calls are TRBV5-1 and TRBJ2-2; 9 bases are shared with TRBD1. CDR3 sequence reads: CASSLGQGVGGELFF. CDR3 DNA: TGCGCCAGCAGCTTGGGACAGGGGGTCGGCGGGGAGCTGTTTTTT.